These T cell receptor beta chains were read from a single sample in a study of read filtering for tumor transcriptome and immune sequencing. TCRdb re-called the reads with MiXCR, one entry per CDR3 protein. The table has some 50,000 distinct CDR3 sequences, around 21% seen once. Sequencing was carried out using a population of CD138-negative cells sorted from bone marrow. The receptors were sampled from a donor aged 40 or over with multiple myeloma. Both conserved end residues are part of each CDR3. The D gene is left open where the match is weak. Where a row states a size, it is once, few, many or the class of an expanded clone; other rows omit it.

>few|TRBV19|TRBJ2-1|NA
TGTGCCAGTAGTACGGGACGAGTGTTAGAACCTGATGAGCAGTTCTTC
CASSTGRVLEPDEQFF
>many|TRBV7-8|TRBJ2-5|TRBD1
TGTGCCAGCAGCTCCAGGACAGGGTTGGAGACCCAGTACTTC
CASSSRTGLETQYF
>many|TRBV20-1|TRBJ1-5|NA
TGCAGTGCTAGGGAAGTTAGCAATCAGCCCCAGCATTTT
CSAREVSNQPQHF
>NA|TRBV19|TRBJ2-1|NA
TGTGCCAGTAGTACGGGACCGACCTACAATGAGCAGTTCTTC
CASSTGPTYNEQFF
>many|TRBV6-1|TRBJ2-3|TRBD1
TGTGCCAGCACCGGGACAGGGGGGACAGATACGCAGTATTTT
CASTGTGGTDTQYF
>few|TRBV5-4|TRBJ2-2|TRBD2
TGTGCCAGCAGCCGGGAGGTGAACGCGAACACCGGGGAGCTGTTTTTT
CASSREVNANTGELFF
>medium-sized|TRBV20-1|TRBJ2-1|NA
TGCAGCTCCGGATACTACAATGAGCAGTTCTTC
CSSGYYNEQFF
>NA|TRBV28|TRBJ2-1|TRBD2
TGTGCCAGCAGGGGACTAGCGGGCTACAATGAGCAGTTCTTC
CASRGLAGYNEQFF
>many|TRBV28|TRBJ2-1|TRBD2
TGTGCCAGCAGAAGGCCCGGACTAGCGGGTAGCAATGAGCAGTTCTTC
CASRRPGLAGSNEQFF
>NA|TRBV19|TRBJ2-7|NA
TGTGCCAGTAACCCCGGGACTTCATATTACGAGCAGTACTTC
CASNPGTSYYEQYF
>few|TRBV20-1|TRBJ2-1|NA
TGCAGTGCGGGGGATGATGGGGAGCTGGGCAATGAGCAGTTCTTC
CSAGDDGELGNEQFF
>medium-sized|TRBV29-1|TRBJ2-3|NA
TGCAGCGTTGAAGGGGGTTATCGGACAGATACGCAGTATTTT
CSVEGGYRTDTQYF
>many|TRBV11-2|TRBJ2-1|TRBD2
TGTGCCAGCAGCTTCTTAGGGACTAGCGGGATCACTCCGCACAATGAGCAGTTCTTC
CASSFLGTSGITPHNEQFF
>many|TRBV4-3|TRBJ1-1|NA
TGCGCCAGCAGCCAGGGGTCAGCAGCCAACACTGAAGCTTTCTTT
CASSQGSAANTEAFF
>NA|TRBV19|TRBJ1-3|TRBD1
TGTGCCAATACAAACAGGGGCCTTGGAAACACCATATATTTT
CANTNRGLGNTIYF